The text below deals with one TCR beta chain. Its antigen is unidentified. This sample was included in a study of PD-L1 blockade in urothelial cancer. Study details: Chemotherapy regimens numbering 0 to 3 had been given to patients. A median approximately 140,000 T cells were found in blood samples.

The CDR3 totals 16 residues. The germline V gene encodes CDR1 MNHNY and CDR2 SVGAGI (reference sequence). V shed 6 bases and J shed 1 base, with 16 bases lying between them. Time point defined: pretreatment peripheral blood. Findings of the study overall: Patients who had durable benefit saw their tumor-associated blood clones expand more at 3 weeks. A below-median TCR clonality in blood before treatment predicted better survival.

Sequencing was performed with immunoSEQ multiplex PCR; in TCRdb, only in-frame clones are kept and a portion is missing. The table has about 38,000 clones, about 85% seen once; the top ten hold 13% to 15%. The TCR originated in an elderly man with urothelial cancer. This chain uses TRBV6-6 with TRBJ1-5; D is perhaps TRBD1 (6 bases). Material: PBMCs, obtained around atezolizumab (anti-PD-L1) treatment. The CDR3 nucleotides are TGTGCCAGCAGCCAGCGGGGCAGGGGAAGCAATCAGCCCCAGCATTTT. It codes for CASSQRGRGSNQPQHF.